This entry concerns a single T cell receptor (beta chain). Its antigen is unidentified. The read stops 3 residues short of the end of the CDR3; the missing end is completed from the germline J gene. The entry originates in a study of T cell clonality in common variable immunodeficiency. General observations from the study: Fewer TCRbeta clones were shared among CVID subjects than controls. Reportedly, TCR beta sequences from common variable immunodeficiency showed fewer deletions and N-nucleotide insertions. TCRbeta clonality was increased in CVID versus healthy controls.

Data came from immunoSEQ multiplex PCR; TCRdb stores just in-frame clones and leaves some out. The sample is made up of about 33,000 clones, none counted only once. The germline gives CDR1 SGHNT, CDR2 YENEEA. The CDR3 consists of 15 residues. Sequenced material: peripheral blood mononuclear cells. The chain has TRBV11-3 and TRBJ1-2, with TRBD1 matching over 7 bases. The receptor's source is a person aged 18-70 years in good health. The covered CDR3 bases are TGTGCCAGCAGGCCCAGCAGACAGGGAAGAGAGACC. It is translated as CASRPSRQGRET. The complete CDR3 reads CASRPSRQGRETYTF.